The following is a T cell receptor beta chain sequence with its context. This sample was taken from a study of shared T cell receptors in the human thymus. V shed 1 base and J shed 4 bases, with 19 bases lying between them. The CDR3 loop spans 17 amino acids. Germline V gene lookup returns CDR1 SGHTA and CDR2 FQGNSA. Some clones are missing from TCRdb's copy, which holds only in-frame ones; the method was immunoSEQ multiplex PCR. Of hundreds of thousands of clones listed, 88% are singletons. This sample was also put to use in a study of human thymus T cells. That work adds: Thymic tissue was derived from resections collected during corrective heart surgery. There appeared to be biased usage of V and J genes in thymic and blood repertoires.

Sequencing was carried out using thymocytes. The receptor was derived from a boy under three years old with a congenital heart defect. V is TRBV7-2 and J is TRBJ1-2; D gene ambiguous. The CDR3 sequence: CASSLDWAKWGVYGYTF. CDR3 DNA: TGTGCCAGCAGCTTAGACTGGGCAAAGTGGGGAGTCTATGGCTACACCTTC.